This entry concerns a single T cell receptor beta chain. This CDR3 is 15 amino acids long. Germline assignment: CDR1 LNHDA and CDR2 SQIVND (reference sequence). V lost 0 bases and J lost 9, with 18 bases in between. The data were taken from a study of shared clonotypes between healthy human individuals. TCRdb keeps only in-frame clones here, not all; method: immunoSEQ multiplex PCR. The sample holds about 2.4 million clones, approximately 93% seen once. Healthy HIV-negative adults without recent acute infections or vaccinations served as donors. This chain uses TRBV19 with TRBJ2-7; a weak D match, TRBD2 (5 bases). The sample taken for sequencing was naive CD4+ T cells from PBMCs. As to subset: CD45RA+ positively selected. This TCR was recovered from a man aged 18-30 years in good health. Some clones in this sample may be carry-over from other donors' samples. Here the CDR3 DNA reads TGTGCCAGTAGTATAGAGGCTAGCAAATCGTTCGGGCAGTACTTC. Its protein is CASSIEASKSFGQYF.